The 29 T cell receptor beta chains listed next were all sequenced from one sample in a study of shared clonotypes between healthy human individuals. TCRdb keeps only in-frame clones here, not all; method: immunoSEQ multiplex PCR. The data hold 500,000 to 550,000 clones, with about 96% observed a single time. The source material was naive CD4+ T cells sorted from blood. Subset in this sample: CD45RA+ positively selected. Every receptor here comes from a woman aged 25 to 39 in good health.

V and J are TRBV28 and TRBJ2-7; 10 nucleotides line up with TRBD1. The CDR3 covers 15 residues. Per the germline V gene, CDR1 is MDHEN and CDR2 is SYDVKM. J was trimmed by 3 bases and V by 6 bases; bases with no gene match: 8. CDR3 DNA: TGTGCCAGCAGCCAACAGACAGGGGGCGGCTACGAGCAGTACTTC. This gives the protein CASSQQTGGGYEQYF.

This sequence joins TRBV19 and TRBJ2-7; TRBD2 is a possible D gene (6 bases). This CDR3 comprises 13 residues. Germline values: CDR1 LNHDA, CDR2 SQIVND (reference sequence). Trimming took 6 bases from V and 4 from J, leaving 13 bases between them. CDR3 sequence reads: CASRDSGLYEQYF. CDR3 nucleotides: TGTGCCAGTAGGGACTCAGGACTATACGAGCAGTACTTC.

This chain uses TRBV30 with TRBJ1-1, with unresolved D. CDR1 and CDR2 from the germline V gene are GTSNPN and SVGIG (reference sequence). The length of the CDR3 is 13 residues. Trimming took off 6 bases at V and 3 bases at J, with 14 bases between the two ends. In DNA form, the CDR3 reads TGTGCCTGCCGTGTGGACGGGCACACTGAAGCTTTCTTT. Residues: CACRVDGHTEAFF.

J is TRBJ1-4 and V is TRBV30; D might be TRBD1 (5 bases). The CDR3 totals 12 residues. Germline CDR1 and CDR2: GTSNPN and SVGIG (reference sequence). Trimming cost V 6 bases and J 6 bases, with 11 bases left between them. CDR3 in DNA: TGTGCCTGTTCTCGCAGGGATGAAAAACTGTTTTTT. Protein sequence: CACSRRDEKLFF. The full variable domain, with the rest looked up from reference TRBV30 and TRBJ1-4, is SQTIHQWPATLVQPVGSPLSLECTVEGTSNPNLYWYRQAAGRGLQLLFYSVGIGQISSEVPQNLSASRPQDRQFILSSKKLLLSDSGFYLCACSRRDEKLFFGSGTQLSVL.

The CDR3 nucleotides are TGTGCCAGCAGTGTAGAGTCAGGGTTCTCTGGAAACACCATATATTTT. This translates into CASSVESGFSGNTIYF. This sequence joins TRBV6-1 and TRBJ1-3; a possible D gene is TRBD1 (5 bases). The CDR3 has 16 residues. Between the trimmed V and J ends, which lost 4 bases and 0 bases, there was a span of 13 bases. Per germline, CDR1 MNHNS and CDR2 SASEGT.

J is TRBJ1-2 and V is TRBV2; 9 nucleotides agree with TRBD1. The germline V gene encodes CDR1 SNHLY and CDR2 FYNNEI. This CDR3 is built from 13 residues. The V and J ends lost 6 bases and 8 bases, in that order; junction bases with no gene match: 7. This CDR3 is CASRTTGGGGYTF. CDR3 nucleotides: TGTGCCAGCAGAACCACAGGGGGCGGCGGCTACACCTTC.

This sequence joins TRBV7-3 and TRBJ1-3; 8 bases are shared with TRBD1. The CDR3 has 16 residues. Per germline, CDR1 SGHTA and CDR2 FQGTGA. V trimming: 5 bases; J trimming: 4 bases; junction bases outside the gene matches: 10. The CDR3 nucleotides are TGTGCCAGCAGCGCCCATGAGACAGGGGTCGGAAACACCATATATTTT. This codes for CASSAHETGVGNTIYF.

The chain uses TRBV6-1 and TRBJ1-3; D is undetermined. Between the trimmed V and J ends, which lost 3 bases and 4 bases, there was a span of 10 bases. CDR3 size: 14 residues. Germline CDR1 MNHNS, CDR2 SASEGT. As DNA, the CDR3 is TGTGCCAGCAGTGAGCGATTTGTAGGAAACACCATATATTTT. Its protein product is CASSERFVGNTIYF.

The V call is TRBV5-1, the J call TRBJ1-1; no definite D call. V was clipped by 0 bases and J by 5 bases, with 11 bases between them. Looked up from germline, CDR1 is SGHRS and CDR2 is YFSETQ. The CDR3 is 14 residues long. In nucleotides, the CDR3 is TGCGCCAGCAGCTTGGGAGGGAGGTTGACTGAAGCTTTCTTT. It translates to CASSLGGRLTEAFF.

V is TRBV19 and J is TRBJ2-4, with TRBD2 matching over 7 bases. The CDR3 loop spans 13 amino acids. The germline V gene encodes CDR1 LNHDA and CDR2 SQIVND (reference sequence). With 5 bases clipped from V and 7 bases from J, the junction kept 5 bases outside the gene matches. The CDR3 coding sequence is TGTGCCAGTAGTCCGGGGAGGGTGAACATTCAGTACTTC. It translates to CASSPGRVNIQYF.

This chain uses TRBV7-2 with TRBJ2-7; no clear D. The germline CDR1 and CDR2 sequences are SGHTA and FQGNSA. This CDR3 is built from 14 residues. With 5 bases removed from V and 3 bases from J, the gap between germline ends came to 14 bases. As DNA, the CDR3 is TGTGCCAGCAGCCCAGGACGGATGGGCTACGAGCAGTACTTC. This sequence encodes CASSPGRMGYEQYF.

This clone has just one count. This chain uses TRBV28 with TRBJ1-3, with D possibly TRBD1 on 6 matching bases. This CDR3 comprises 15 residues. Looked up from germline, CDR1 is MDHEN and CDR2 is SYDVKM. The V gene lost 7 bases and the J gene lost 0 bases, with 13 bases spanning the gap. In nucleotides, the CDR3 is TGTGCCAGCACTTTGGACAGATACTCTGGAAACACCATATATTTT. Translated, it gives CASTLDRYSGNTIYF.

This chain links TRBV11-2 with TRBJ1-6, with D maybe TRBD1 (6 bases). The V end lost 4 bases, the J end lost 10 bases, and 8 bases lay between the germline ends. Germline V lookup: CDR1 SGHAT, CDR2 FQNNGV. The CDR3 is 12 amino acids. Here the CDR3 DNA reads TGTGCCAGCAGCTGGGACAACTCACCCCTCCACTTT. As protein: CASSWDNSPLHF.

The chain has TRBV4-2 and TRBJ2-1; the match to TRBD2 covers 11 bases. Germline CDR1 reads LGHNA; CDR2 reads YNFKEQ. The V and J ends lost 2 bases and 9 bases, in that order; junction bases with no gene match: 21. The CDR3 sequence is 20 residues long. CDR3 residues: CASSQLLFSGRAGEVSEQFF. The DNA of the CDR3 is TGTGCCAGCAGCCAACTTCTGTTTAGCGGGAGGGCTGGGGAGGTTAGTGAGCAGTTCTTC.

The V and J genes are TRBV28 and TRBJ2-7; D perhaps matches TRBD1 (7 bases). The CDR3 is made up of 17 amino acids. V lost 6 bases, J lost 4 bases, and 25 bases lay in between. Germline CDR1 and CDR2: MDHEN and SYDVKM. The CDR3 coding sequence is TGTGCCAGCAGGTCCTCAGGGGAGACAGGGAGGATTTACGAGCAGTACTTC. Residues: CASRSSGETGRIYEQYF.

The chain carries TRBV7-3 and TRBJ2-5; 9 bases fit TRBD1. This CDR3 contains 14 residues. Germline CDR1 SGHTA, CDR2 FQGTGA. V was clipped by 5 bases and J by 5 bases; unmatched bases: 6. The CDR3 reads CASSAGTGSETQYF. In nucleotides, the CDR3 is TGTGCCAGCAGCGCCGGGACAGGGTCGGAGACCCAGTACTTC.

The rearrangement links TRBV13 to TRBJ2-3, with unresolved D. This CDR3 comprises 12 residues. Trimming pared 2 bases from V and 6 bases from J, leaving 6 bases between. CDR1 is PRHDT, CDR2 FYEKMQ, per germline (reference sequence). This CDR3 reads CASSLPIDTQYF. CDR3 nucleotide sequence: TGTGCCAGCAGCTTACCCATCGATACGCAGTATTTT.

This clone was seen just once. The rearrangement uses TRBV11-2 and TRBJ1-1; TRBD1 is a possible D gene (5 bases). Germline V lookup: CDR1 SGHAT, CDR2 FQNNGV. The ends were cut back, 4 bases at V and 0 bases at J, with 15 bases in the middle. This CDR3 is built from 16 residues. The CDR3 reads CASSSLRQGVNTEAFF. Here the CDR3 DNA reads TGTGCCAGCAGCTCCCTACGGCAGGGTGTGAACACTGAAGCTTTCTTT.

The chain recombines TRBV27 with TRBJ2-1; 9 bases are shared with TRBD2. Germline V gene lookup returns CDR1 MNHEY and CDR2 SMNVEV (reference sequence). The CDR3 has 15 amino acids. Trimming at V came to 4 bases and at J to 5 bases, leaving 6 bases not matched to a gene. The CDR3 nucleotides read TGTGCCAGCAGTTCCCGACTAGCGGTTGACAATGAGCAGTTCTTC. Translated, it gives CASSSRLAVDNEQFF.

The genes are TRBV7-6 and TRBJ2-5; no firm D call. Near its end, the DNA agrees better with TRBJ2-7, so the J call may be wrong. Looked up from germline, CDR1 is SGHVS and CDR2 is FNYEAQ. CDR3 length: 13 amino acids. This CDR3 is CASSLVGNYEQYF. Here the CDR3 DNA reads TGTGCCAGCAGCTTAGTTGGCAATTACGAGCAGTACTTC.

The V and J genes are TRBV29-1 and TRBJ2-3, with 8 bases aligning to TRBD2. The germline gives CDR1 SQVTM, CDR2 ANQGSEA. CDR3 size: 15 residues. The V gene end was trimmed by 4 bases and the J gene end by 1 base; junction bases not matched to a gene: 7. The CDR3 coding sequence is TGCAGCGTTGCCGGGAGGGGTGTGGGCACAGATACGCAGTATTTT. This sequence encodes CSVAGRGVGTDTQYF.

This clone was counted a single time. This chain joins TRBV7-3 and TRBJ2-1, with 9 nucleotides matching TRBD2. This CDR3 spans 18 amino acids. J lost 0 bases, V lost 2 bases, and 8 bases had no gene match. Looked up from germline, CDR1 is SGHTA and CDR2 is FQGTGA. CDR3 sequence (DNA): TGTGCCAGCAGCTTACAGCCTAGCGGGATGAGCTCCTACAATGAGCAGTTCTTC. It codes for CASSLQPSGMSSYNEQFF.

This clone was detected only once. V is TRBV11-2 and J is TRBJ2-3; 8 bases are shared with TRBD1. V shed 2 bases, J shed 0 bases, and the junction held 4 bases outside the gene matches. From germline, CDR1 is SGHAT and CDR2 FQNNGV. The CDR3 is made up of 16 amino acids. Here the CDR3 DNA reads TGTGCCAGCAGCTTAATCCAGGGGGCGAGCACAGATACGCAGTATTTT. Translating gives CASSLIQGASTDTQYF.

This clone was detected once. The chain carries TRBV6-5 and TRBJ1-2, with D hard to call. Germline assignment: CDR1 MNHEY and CDR2 SVGAGI. CDR3 length: 14 residues. The V and J ends lost 2 bases and 8 bases respectively, with 15 bases between them. Here the CDR3 DNA reads TGTGCCAGCAGTTACGATTTTAAACGGTACGGCTACACCTTC. Encoded protein: CASSYDFKRYGYTF.

The genes are TRBV28 and TRBJ1-2, with 8 positions matching TRBD1. With V trimmed by 3 bases and J by 12 bases, 9 bases remained unmatched. The CDR3 covers 13 residues. Germline lookup yields CDR1 MDHEN and CDR2 SYDVKM. CDR3 sequence (DNA): TGTGCCAGCAGTTTGGCCGGGACAGGTTCCCACACCTTC. Translation: CASSLAGTGSHTF.

The V and J genes are TRBV7-6 and TRBJ1-6; no firm D call. Deletions cut 5 bases from V and 8 bases from J, with 13 bases between. The CDR3 runs 14 residues. Per the germline V gene, CDR1 is SGHVS and CDR2 is FNYEAQ. CDR3 loop: CASSPNDGYSPLHF. The CDR3 region has the DNA TGTGCCAGCAGCCCCAACGATGGGTATTCACCCCTCCACTTT. Based on the CDR3 plus reference TRBV7-6 and TRBJ1-6, the full variable domain is GAGVSQSPRYKVTKRGQDVALRCDPISGHVSLYWYRQALGQGPEFLTYFNYEAQQDKSGLPNDRFSAERPEGSISTLTIQRTEQRDSAMYRCASSPNDGYSPLHFGNGTRLTVT.

This clone was seen once. The chain couples TRBV18 to TRBJ2-3; either TRBD1 or TRBD2 may supply D (5 bases each). V shed 0 bases and J shed 14 bases, with 15 bases lying between them. Germline values: CDR1 KGHSH, CDR2 LQKENI. The CDR3 loop spans 13 amino acids. CDR3 bases: TGTGCCAGCTCACCACCGGGGCGCGGGTTGTGGTATTTT. Translated: CASSPPGRGLWYF.

V is TRBV27 and J is TRBJ2-2; 8 nucleotides line up with TRBD2. This CDR3 is built from 17 residues. The V gene's germline CDR1 is MNHEY and CDR2 SMNVEV (reference sequence). V lost 2 bases, J lost 1 base, and 6 bases stayed unmatched. CDR3: CASSLAVAGRNTGELFF. In DNA, the CDR3 is TGTGCCAGCAGTTTAGCCGTAGCGGGAAGGAACACCGGGGAGCTGTTTTTT.

J is TRBJ2-2 and V is TRBV19; D call uncertain. Germline CDR1 reads LNHDA; CDR2 reads SQIVND (reference sequence). With 6 bases removed from V and 5 bases from J, the gap between germline ends came to 4 bases. The CDR3 spans 11 residues. The CDR3 here is CASRLTGELFF. CDR3 sequence (DNA): TGTGCCAGTAGATTAACCGGGGAGCTGTTTTTT.